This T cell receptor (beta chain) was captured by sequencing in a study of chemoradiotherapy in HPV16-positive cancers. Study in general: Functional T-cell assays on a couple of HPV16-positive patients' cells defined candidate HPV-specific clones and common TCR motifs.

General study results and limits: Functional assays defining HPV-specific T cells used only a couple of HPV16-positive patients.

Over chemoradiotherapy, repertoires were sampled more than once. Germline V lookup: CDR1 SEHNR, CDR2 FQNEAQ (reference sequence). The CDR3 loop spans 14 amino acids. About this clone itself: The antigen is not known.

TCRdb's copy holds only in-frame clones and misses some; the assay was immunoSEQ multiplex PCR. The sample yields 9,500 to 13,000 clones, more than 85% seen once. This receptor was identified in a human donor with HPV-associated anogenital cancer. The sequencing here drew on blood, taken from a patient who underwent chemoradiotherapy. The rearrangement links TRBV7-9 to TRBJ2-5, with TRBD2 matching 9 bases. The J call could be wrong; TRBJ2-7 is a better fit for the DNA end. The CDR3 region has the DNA TGTGCCAGCAGCTGGGGACTAGCAGTTGGCGAGCAGTACTTC. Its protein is CASSWGLAVGEQYF.